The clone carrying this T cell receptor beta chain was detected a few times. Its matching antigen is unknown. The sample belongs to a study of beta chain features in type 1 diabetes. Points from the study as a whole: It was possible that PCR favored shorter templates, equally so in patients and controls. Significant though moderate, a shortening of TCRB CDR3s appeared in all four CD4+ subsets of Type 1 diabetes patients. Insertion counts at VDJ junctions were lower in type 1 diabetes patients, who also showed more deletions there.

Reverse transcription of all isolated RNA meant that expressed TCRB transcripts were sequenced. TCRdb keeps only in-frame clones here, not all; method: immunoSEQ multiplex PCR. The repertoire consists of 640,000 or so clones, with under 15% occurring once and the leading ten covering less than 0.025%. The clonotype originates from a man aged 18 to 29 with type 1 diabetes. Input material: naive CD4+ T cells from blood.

The CDR3 coding sequence is TGTGCCAGCAGCTCAGGGGGCGCGGATGAAAAACTGTTTTTT. Protein product: CASSSGGADEKLFF. The J gene is TRBJ1-4, the V gene TRBV5-4; TRBD1 matches 8 bases. CDR1 is SGHNT and CDR2 is YYREEE in the germline V gene (reference sequence). This CDR3 is built from 14 residues. With 3 bases clipped from V and 6 bases from J, the junction kept 4 bases outside the gene matches.